The count of the clone carrying this TCR beta chain is one. Assay: immunoSEQ multiplex PCR; the TCRdb copy retains only in-frame clones and omits some. The sample yields a few million clones, about 93% seen once. The CDR3 consists of 16 residues. From germline, CDR1 is SGDLS and CDR2 YYNGEE. The ends were cut back, 0 bases at V and 0 bases at J, with 10 bases in the middle. The data stem from a study of shared clonotypes between healthy human individuals. Naive-designated CD8 cells lacked CD45RO, were positively enriched for CCR7, and omitted terminally differentiated effector memory CD45RA+ cells. Donation came from healthy HIV-negative adults that had no recent acute infections or vaccinations. Among the donors, all were Caucasian adults who lived in Nashville, Tennessee.

Sequencing was done on a sample of naive CD8+ T cells from PBMCs. The sequence derives from a man between 18 and 29 years old in good health. Some clones in this sample may be carry-over from other donors' samples. The rearrangement links TRBV9 to TRBJ2-1; D gene uncertain. The DNA for the CDR3 is TGTGCCAGCAGCGTAGATCACAGAGGCTCCTACAATGAGCAGTTCTTC. It translates to CASSVDHRGSYNEQFF.